These 28 T cell receptor beta chains originate from one sample sequenced in a study of cytomegalovirus exposure and HLA in healthy donors. The study ran its PCR with 60 Vbeta and 13 Jbeta primers. Measured with immunoSEQ multiplex PCR; TCRdb has only the in-frame clones, and not every one. The repertoire includes some 100,000 clones, 78% of them detected once, and around 4.3% sits in the top ten. The specimen was PBMCs. The receptors originated from a woman between 40 and 55 years old in good health and CMV-seropositive.

This clone has only one observation. The chain employs TRBV7-2 and TRBJ2-4; possibly TRBD2 for D (7 bases). CDR1 and CDR2 (germline): SGHTA, FQGNSA. V was shortened by 11 bases and J by 2 bases, with 19 bases between the two germline ends. This CDR3 spans 15 amino acids. CDR3 sequence: CASTTGGGTKNIQYF. CDR3 nucleotide sequence: TGTGCCTCAACTACGGGGGGCGGGACCAAAAACATTCAGTACTTC. Complete variable domain (other parts from reference TRBV7-2 and TRBJ2-4): GAGVSQSPSNKVTEKGKDVELRCDPISGHTALYWYRQSLGQGLEFLIYFQGNSAPDKSGLPSDRFSAERTGGSVSTLTIQRTQQEDSAVYLCASTTGGGTKNIQYFGAGTRLSVL.

The chain has TRBV9 and TRBJ2-7, with D tentatively TRBD1 (6 bases). The ends were cut back, 0 bases at V and 5 bases at J, with 9 bases in the middle. The CDR3 has 13 residues. Germline values: CDR1 SGDLS, CDR2 YYNGEE. CDR3 in DNA: TGTGCCAGCAGCGTAGATCAGGGGAACGAGCAGTACTTC. Translated: CASSVDQGNEQYF.

The count of this clone is one. CDR3 sequence: CASSLQGGNTEAFF. The CDR3 DNA sequence: TGTGCCAGCAGTCTGCAGGGGGGGAACACTGAAGCTTTCTTT. The V call is TRBV27, the J call TRBJ1-1; TRBD1 agrees at 7 bases. The CDR3 extends over 14 amino acids. Germline values: CDR1 MNHEY, CDR2 SMNVEV (reference sequence). With V trimmed by 5 bases and J by 1 base, 4 bases remained unmatched.

V is TRBV15 and J is TRBJ2-3, with D possibly being TRBD1 (6 bases). V shed 3 bases and J shed 2 bases, with 12 bases lying between them. This CDR3 comprises 15 residues. Per the germline V gene, CDR1 is LNHNV and CDR2 is YYDKDF (reference sequence). DNA of the CDR3: TGTGCCACCAGCAGTCCGGGACAAACCACAGATACGCAGTATTTT. It translates to CATSSPGQTTDTQYF.

The rearrangement uses TRBV14 and TRBJ2-5; possibly TRBD1 for D (5 bases). The J call is in doubt because the DNA end fits TRBJ2-7 better. CDR1 is SGHDN, CDR2 FVKESK, per germline. The CDR3 runs to 13 residues. CDR3 residues: CASRGQGPYEQYF. The CDR3 coding sequence is TGTGCCAGCCGAGGCCAGGGCCCCTACGAGCAGTACTTC.

The chain employs TRBV18 and TRBJ2-1; a weak D match, TRBD2 (6 bases). V was clipped by 6 bases and J by 6 bases, with 12 bases between them. CDR3 length: 13 residues. CDR1 is KGHSH, CDR2 LQKENI, per germline. In DNA form, the CDR3 reads TGTGCCAGCTCCCCCGGTAGCGGCAATGAGCAGTTCTTC. Amino acid sequence: CASSPGSGNEQFF.

The V and J genes are TRBV21-1 and TRBJ1-4; the D call in the table, TRBD1, was not verified against the DNA. TRBV21-1 is an annotated pseudogene. This CDR3 is built from 14 residues. The CDR3 sequence is CASRPTGRAEKLFF. The CDR3 nucleotides read TGTGCCAGCAGGCCAACAGGGCGGGCTGAAAAACTGTTTTTT.

Of note for this clone: In the same sample, other DNA sequences code for this CDR3. CDR3 sequence (DNA): TGTGCCAGCAGTCCCCTCTACGAGCAGTACTTC. It specifies CASSPLYEQYF. V is TRBV27 and J is TRBJ2-7; D remains ambiguous. Germline values: CDR1 MNHEY, CDR2 SMNVEV (reference sequence). Trimming left V 5 bases short and J 3 bases short, with 5 bases between. The CDR3 consists of 11 residues.

This clone was recorded once. The chain links TRBV18 to TRBJ2-1; 9 nucleotides match TRBD1. CDR1 and CDR2 from the germline V gene are KGHSH and LQKENI. This CDR3 is built from 16 residues. J lost 6 bases, V lost 6 bases, and 12 bases had no gene match. The DNA for the CDR3 is TGTGCCAGCTCGCCAGAACAGGGGGCTATGGGCAATGAGCAGTTCTTC. This codes for CASSPEQGAMGNEQFF. Full variable domain (remainder filled in from reference TRBV18 and TRBJ2-1): NAGVMQNPRHLVRRRGQEARLRCSPMKGHSHVYWYRQLPEEGLKFMVYLQKENIIDESGMPKERFSAEFPKEGPSILRIQQVVRGDSAAYFCASSPEQGAMGNEQFFGPGTRLTVL.

In the case of this clone: Other DNA sequences in the same sample also yield this CDR3. The V and J genes are TRBV27 and TRBJ2-1, with D perhaps matching TRBD2 (5 bases). Trimming took 3 bases from V and 2 from J, leaving 8 bases between them. CDR1 is MNHEY, CDR2 SMNVEV, per germline (reference sequence). The CDR3 has 14 amino acids. CDR3 loop: CASSLAGTYNEQFF. In DNA form, the CDR3 reads TGTGCCAGCAGTTTGGCCGGGACCTACAATGAGCAGTTCTTC.

Written as DNA, the CDR3 is TGTGCCAGTAGTATCCGGGGGAGCTACAATGAGCAGTTCTTC. This codes for CASSIRGSYNEQFF. The V and J genes are TRBV19 and TRBJ2-1, with D maybe TRBD2 (6 bases). From germline, CDR1 is LNHDA and CDR2 SQIVND (reference sequence). Trimming stripped 3 bases from V and 3 bases from J, with 9 bases between. The CDR3 spans 14 residues.

This clone was observed a few times. V gene TRBV19 combines with J gene TRBJ1-6; D might be TRBD1 (6 bases). Trimming cost V 6 bases and J 4 bases, with 13 bases left between them. The CDR3 runs to 15 residues. CDR1 and CDR2 from the germline V gene are LNHDA and SQIVND (reference sequence). The CDR3 nucleotides read TGTGCCAGTAGCAACAGACAGGAGTATAATTCACCCCTCCACTTT. It encodes CASSNRQEYNSPLHF.

The V gene is TRBV7-9, the J gene TRBJ1-2; D is undetermined. Germline CDR1 and CDR2: SEHNR and FQNEAQ (reference sequence). This CDR3 region has 12 residues. V gave up 0 bases and J gave up 8 bases, with 7 bases separating them. CDR3 in DNA: TGTGCCAGCAGCTTAGCTCCGGGGGGCTACACCTTC. Translating it yields CASSLAPGGYTF.

A single count supports this clone. The rearrangement links TRBV4-1 to TRBJ2-5, with 9 bases aligning to TRBD1. The CDR3 runs to 15 residues. CDR1 is MGHRA, CDR2 YSYEKL, per germline. V lost 3 bases to trimming and J lost 7 bases; unmatched junction nucleotides: 9. CDR3 in amino acids: CASSQDRDRVGTQYF. The CDR3 nucleotides read TGCGCCAGCAGCCAGGACCGGGACAGGGTGGGGACCCAGTACTTC.

This clone has only a few counts. The chain carries TRBV19 and TRBJ1-4; 9 bases are a match to TRBD1. From germline, CDR1 is LNHDA and CDR2 SQIVND (reference sequence). The CDR3 is made up of 17 amino acids. With V trimmed by 3 bases and J by 3 bases, 8 bases remained unmatched. CDR3 sequence reads: CASSIGTGRSSNEKLFF. The DNA of the CDR3 is TGTGCCAGTAGTATCGGGACAGGGAGGAGTTCTAATGAAAAACTGTTTTTT.

In DNA, the CDR3 is TGTGCCAGCAGCCCGGGCCCGACAGAGCCGATAGCAGGGGTATGGAATGAGCAGTTCTTC. Translating gives CASSPGPTEPIAGVWNEQFF. V usage is TRBV2 and J usage is TRBJ2-1, with D maybe TRBD1 (6 bases). CDR3 length equals 20 residues. The germline V gene encodes CDR1 SNHLY and CDR2 FYNNEI. Trimming took 6 bases from V and 7 from J, leaving 34 bases between them.

The chain links TRBV6-5 to TRBJ2-3, with TRBD2 matching 7 bases. Losses at the gene ends were 1 base for V and 2 bases for J; bases not matched to a gene: 6. The germline gives CDR1 MNHEY, CDR2 SVGAGI. CDR3 size: 16 residues. This CDR3 reads CASSYLASGSTDTQYF. CDR3 in DNA: TGTGCCAGCAGTTACTTGGCTAGCGGTTCCACAGATACGCAGTATTTT.

The gene calls are TRBV7-9 and TRBJ2-7; 8 bases are shared with TRBD1. Trimming at V came to 2 bases and at J to 3 bases, leaving 3 bases not matched to a gene. Germline values: CDR1 SEHNR, CDR2 FQNEAQ (reference sequence). The CDR3 totals 14 residues. CDR3 sequence (DNA): TGTGCCAGCAGCTTAAGGACAGGGAACTACGAGCAGTACTTC. Protein product: CASSLRTGNYEQYF.

V usage is TRBV7-9 and J usage is TRBJ2-3, with D possibly TRBD1 on 5 matching bases. The CDR3 covers 14 residues. Trimming pared 1 base from V and 0 bases from J, leaving 5 bases between. Germline values: CDR1 SEHNR, CDR2 FQNEAQ (reference sequence). CDR3 sequence: CASSLGQSTDTQYF. DNA of the CDR3: TGTGCCAGCAGCTTAGGACAGAGCACAGATACGCAGTATTTT.

The gene calls are TRBV7-3 and TRBJ2-5, with 11 nucleotides matching TRBD2. The V gene's germline CDR1 is SGHTA and CDR2 FQGTGA. V trimming: 0 bases; J trimming: 5 bases; junction bases outside the gene matches: 8. This CDR3 comprises 17 residues. CDR3 in amino acids: CASSLTVAGGLGETQYF. For the CDR3, the DNA is TGTGCCAGCAGCTTAACGGTAGCGGGAGGGCTGGGGGAGACCCAGTACTTC.

This clone has more than one count but fewer than ten. The genes are TRBV28 and TRBJ2-5; 14 bases agree with TRBD2. CDR1 is MDHEN, CDR2 SYDVKM, per germline. This CDR3 has 17 residues. Trimming at V came to 4 bases and at J to 3 bases, leaving 7 bases not matched to a gene. The CDR3 region has the DNA TGTGCCAGCAGTTCCCCTGGACTAGCGGGAGGTAAAGAGACCCAGTACTTC. Its protein is CASSSPGLAGGKETQYF.

The gene calls are TRBV19 and TRBJ2-7, with 14 nucleotides matching TRBD2. The length of the CDR3 is 16 residues. Losses at the gene ends were 7 bases for V and 2 bases for J; bases not matched to a gene: 7. The germline V gene encodes CDR1 LNHDA and CDR2 SQIVND (reference sequence). CDR3 DNA: TGTGCCAGTATCGGGACTAGCGGGAGAAACCCCTACGAGCAGTACTTC. Its translation: CASIGTSGRNPYEQYF. Complete variable domain (other parts from reference TRBV19 and TRBJ2-7): DGGITQSPKYLFRKEGQNVTLSCEQNLNHDAMYWYRQDPGQGLRLIYYSQIVNDFQKGDIAEGYSVSREKKESFPLTVTSAQKNPTAFYLCASIGTSGRNPYEQYFGPGTRLTVT.

This clone came up once. The chain links TRBV19 to TRBJ2-7; 8 bases are a match to TRBD1. V was pared by 6 bases and J by 2 bases, with 3 bases of the junction left unmatched. Germline V gene data show CDR1 as LNHDA and CDR2 as SQIVND (reference sequence). The CDR3 covers 13 residues. CDR3 in amino acids: CASRRQGTYEQYF. The CDR3 coding sequence is TGTGCCAGTAGGAGACAGGGGACCTACGAGCAGTACTTC.

The CDR3 coding sequence is TGTGCCAGCAGCACCAGCGGGACTACCTACGAGCAGTACTTC. Protein: CASSTSGTTYEQYF. The V call is TRBV5-4, the J call TRBJ2-7, with 7 bases fitting TRBD2. The J segment lost 2 bases and the V segment lost 4 bases, leaving 6 bases of the junction unmatched. The CDR3 contains 14 residues. Germline V gives CDR1 SGHNT, CDR2 YYREEE (reference sequence).

CDR3 coding DNA: TGTGCCAGTAGTTGGGGGGACAATGAGCAGTTCTTC. It is translated as CASSWGDNEQFF. V usage is TRBV19 and J usage is TRBJ2-1; tentatively, D is TRBD2 (6 bases). The germline V and J ends were trimmed by 5 bases and 5 bases, with 7 bases remaining between them. In germline, CDR1 is LNHDA, CDR2 SQIVND (reference sequence). The CDR3 has 12 residues. The full variable domain, rest sourced from reference TRBV19 and TRBJ2-1, is DGGITQSPKYLFRKEGQNVTLSCEQNLNHDAMYWYRQDPGQGLRLIYYSQIVNDFQKGDIAEGYSVSREKKESFPLTVTSAQKNPTAFYLCASSWGDNEQFFGPGTRLTVL.

The chain recombines TRBV21-1 with TRBJ2-5; no DNA check was done on the table's D call, TRBD1. TRBV21-1 is a pseudogene segment. CDR3 length: 13 residues. CDR3 in DNA: TGTGCCAGCGGGCCACAGGGGAGGGAGACCCAGTACTTC. Its translation: CASGPQGRETQYF.

V usage is TRBV7-8 and J usage is TRBJ1-5, with 9 bases fitting TRBD1. V was pared by 6 bases and J by 6 bases, with 6 bases of the junction left unmatched. CDR1 is SGHVS and CDR2 is FQNEAQ in the germline V gene. The CDR3 is made up of 14 amino acids. The CDR3 sequence is CASRRQGEGQPQHF. DNA for the CDR3: TGTGCCAGCAGAAGACAGGGGGAGGGTCAGCCCCAGCATTTT.

V is TRBV11-3 and J is TRBJ1-3; a weak D match, TRBD1 (6 bases). Germline V gene lookup returns CDR1 SGHNT and CDR2 YENEEA. V lost 4 bases and J 6 bases, leaving 22 bases between the germline ends. The CDR3 is made up of 17 amino acids. The CDR3 DNA sequence: TGTGCCAGCAGCTCAACTCATCGGGGTGCAGGGGTAAACACCATATATTTT. It specifies CASSSTHRGAGVNTIYF.